These 21 T cell receptor beta chains came from one sample sequenced in a study of shared clonotypes between healthy human individuals. TCRdb's table, derived via immunoSEQ multiplex PCR, lists solely in-frame clones and lacks some. Of under 1,100,000 clones listed, 78% are singletons. Sequenced: memory CD4+ T cells from PBMCs. Subset described: CD45RA-negative fraction. The origin of the receptors is a man aged 18 to 35 in good health. Some clones in this sample may be carry-over from other donors' samples.

This clone has a handful of counts. V is TRBV19 and J is TRBJ2-1, with D possibly being TRBD2 (6 bases). This CDR3 has 16 amino acids. V was trimmed by 5 bases and J by 5 bases, leaving 19 bases between them. Germline V lookup: CDR1 LNHDA, CDR2 SQIVND (reference sequence). In DNA form, the CDR3 reads TGTGCCAGTAGTCCCCCGACTAGTTTTGGGAACAATGAGCAGTTCTTC. Translating gives CASSPPTSFGNNEQFF.

The chain joins TRBV28 to TRBJ2-7; D may correspond to TRBD1 or TRBD2 (5 bases each). Germline V gene lookup returns CDR1 MDHEN and CDR2 SYDVKM. Trimming took 1 base from V and 1 from J, leaving 11 bases between them. CDR3 length equals 15 residues. The CDR3 sequence: CASSLFWGKSYEQYF. The CDR3 bases are TGTGCCAGCAGTTTATTTTGGGGGAAGTCCTACGAGCAGTACTTC.

Of note for this clone: Other DNA sequences in the same sample also yield this CDR3. The chain has TRBV5-1 and TRBJ2-2; D is unresolved. CDR1 is SGHRS and CDR2 is YFSETQ in the germline V gene. This CDR3 contains 12 residues. The V and J ends lost 5 bases and 1 base respectively, with 3 bases between them. The CDR3 DNA reads TGCGCCAGCAGTCAGAACACCGGGGAGCTGTTTTTT. Amino acid sequence: CASSQNTGELFF.

The CDR3 protein is CASSEGARNCEQYF. CDR3 bases: TGTGCCAGCAGTGAAGGTGCTAGGAACTGCGAGCAGTACTTC. This rearrangement joins TRBV2 to TRBJ2-7; no firm D call. Germline V CDR1 and CDR2: SNHLY, FYNNEI. With 1 base removed from V and 6 bases from J, the gap between germline ends came to 13 bases. The CDR3 consists of 14 residues. Complete variable domain (other parts from reference TRBV2 and TRBJ2-7): EPEVTQTPSHQVTQMGQEVILRCVPISNHLYFYWYRQILGQKVEFLVSFYNNEISEKSEIFDDQFSVERPDGSNFTLKIRSTKLEDSAMYFCASSEGARNCEQYFGPGTRLTVT.

CDR3 in amino acids: CASGSGVISYEQYF. The CDR3, as DNA: TGTGCCAGCGGGTCTGGGGTAATCTCCTACGAGCAGTACTTC. The V and J genes are TRBV28 and TRBJ2-7; D is unclear. Trimming stripped 8 bases from V and 0 bases from J, with 14 bases between. The CDR3 is made up of 14 amino acids. Germline assignment: CDR1 MDHEN and CDR2 SYDVKM.

V gene TRBV5-1 combines with J gene TRBJ1-3; D is possibly TRBD1 (5 bases). Germline CDR1 reads SGHRS; CDR2 reads YFSETQ. This CDR3 spans 18 amino acids. V was clipped by 4 bases and J by 0 bases, with 20 bases between them. The CDR3 sequence is CASSPGGEWMTSGNTIYF. The DNA of the CDR3 is TGCGCCAGCAGCCCCGGGGGGGAATGGATGACCTCTGGAAACACCATATATTTT.

This rearrangement joins TRBV2 to TRBJ2-7, with D unclear. The V gene lost 9 bases and the J gene lost 4 bases, with 16 bases spanning the gap. Per germline, CDR1 SNHLY and CDR2 FYNNEI. The CDR3 has 13 residues. CDR3 nucleotide sequence: TGTGCCAGTCAACGGGTGGTCGGATACGAGCAGTACTTC. Its translation is CASQRVVGYEQYF.

This clone appeared a single time. The chain is built from TRBV6-6 and TRBJ1-2; D may be TRBD1 (6 bases). Germline V gene sequence: CDR1 MNHNY, CDR2 SVGAGI (reference sequence). Trimming took off 0 bases at V and 6 bases at J, with 14 bases between the two ends. This CDR3 spans 15 amino acids. The CDR3 coding sequence is TGTGCCAGCAGTTACTCCAACAGGGAAATAGATGGCTACACCTTC. As protein: CASSYSNREIDGYTF.

A single count supports this clone. The chain is built from TRBV5-1 and TRBJ2-1; D not certain. Germline values: CDR1 SGHRS, CDR2 YFSETQ. Trimming took 6 bases from V and 0 from J, leaving 16 bases between them. CDR3 length: 16 amino acids. The CDR3 DNA reads as TGCGCCAGCACTCTCCTCCCGGGCGTCTCCTACAATGAGCAGTTCTTC. Residues: CASTLLPGVSYNEQFF.

In the case of this clone: Other DNA sequences in this sample translate to the same CDR3. The chain uses TRBV7-2 and TRBJ2-1, with unresolved D. The V and J ends lost 5 bases and 7 bases respectively, with 6 bases between them. Per the germline V gene, CDR1 is SGHTA and CDR2 is FQGNSA. The length of the CDR3 is 11 residues. CDR3 nucleotide sequence: TGTGCCAGCAGCCTACTAAATGAGCAGTTCTTC. Its translation is CASSLLNEQFF.

The J gene is TRBJ2-1, the V gene TRBV7-8; tentatively, D is TRBD1 or TRBD2 (6 bases each). The CDR3 runs to 13 residues. Germline CDR1 SGHVS, CDR2 FQNEAQ. Trimming removed 1 base from V and 8 bases from J, with 9 bases in between. The CDR3, as DNA: TGTGCCAGCAGCTTAGGGGGGGCCTATGAGCAGTTCTTC. Its protein product is CASSLGGAYEQFF.

About this clone: A much more abundant neighbour one base away suggests this may be a read error. The J gene is TRBJ2-1, the V gene TRBV7-6; D not certain. Trimming removed 0 bases at V and 3 bases at J, with 0 bases between. Looked up from germline, CDR1 is SGHVS and CDR2 is FNYEAQ. The CDR3 totals 12 residues. Written as DNA, the CDR3 is TGTGCCAGCAGCTTAGCCTACAATGAGCAGTTCTTC. This codes for CASSLAYNEQFF.

The chain has TRBV7-6 and TRBJ1-1; D remains unclear. V lost 1 base and J 4 bases, leaving 10 bases between the germline ends. The CDR3 runs to 14 residues. Germline-derived CDR1 and CDR2 are SGHVS and FNYEAQ. In nucleotides, the CDR3 is TGTGCCAGCAGCTTAGACGAGGGAATCACTGAAGCTTTCTTT. This translates into CASSLDEGITEAFF. Complete variable domain (other parts from reference TRBV7-6 and TRBJ1-1): GAGVSQSPRYKVTKRGQDVALRCDPISGHVSLYWYRQALGQGPEFLTYFNYEAQQDKSGLPNDRFSAERPEGSISTLTIQRTEQRDSAMYRCASSLDEGITEAFFGQGTRLTVV.

This chain joins TRBV28 and TRBJ2-1; 9 nucleotides line up with TRBD2. This CDR3 is built from 14 residues. Germline V lookup: CDR1 MDHEN, CDR2 SYDVKM. Trimming cost V 8 bases and J 8 bases; bases outside gene matches: 10. This CDR3 reads CASGLAGVNDEQFF. The CDR3 DNA reads as TGTGCCAGCGGGTTAGCGGGAGTGAACGATGAGCAGTTCTTC.

This clone appeared a few times. This chain connects TRBV5-1 to TRBJ2-1; a weak D match, TRBD2 (6 bases). The CDR3 extends over 14 amino acids. Trimming took 3 bases from V and 8 from J, leaving 15 bases between them. Per germline, CDR1 SGHRS and CDR2 YFSETQ. As DNA, the CDR3 is TGCGCCAGCAGCTCGGGACTCCCAAACGATGAGCAGTTCTTC. Protein: CASSSGLPNDEQFF.

At least ten counts were recorded for this clone. The chain has TRBV11-3 and TRBJ1-2; TRBD1 is a possible D gene (6 bases). V was shortened by 0 bases and J by 7 bases, with 12 bases between the two germline ends. The germline gives CDR1 SGHNT, CDR2 YENEEA. CDR3 length equals 14 residues. This chain's CDR3 is CASSLDGRGGGYTF. The CDR3 coding sequence is TGTGCCAGCAGCTTAGATGGCAGGGGCGGTGGCTACACCTTC.

This clone was picked up one time. The chain links TRBV27 to TRBJ2-7, with D unclear. The CDR3 is made up of 14 amino acids. Looked up from germline, CDR1 is MNHEY and CDR2 is SMNVEV (reference sequence). Trimming cost V 6 bases and J 3 bases, with 15 bases left between them. CDR3 nucleotide sequence: TGTGCCAGCAGAGGGTTGGGTAGTGGCTACGAGCAGTACTTC. Translating gives CASRGLGSGYEQYF.

The rearrangement uses TRBV11-1 and TRBJ2-5; either TRBD1 or TRBD2 may fit D (5 bases each). CDR1 SGHAT and CDR2 FQDESV come from the germline V gene (reference sequence). The CDR3 extends over 14 amino acids. V was clipped by 5 bases and J by 3 bases, with 13 bases between them. CDR3 sequence (DNA): TGTGCCAGCAGCGCATGGGACGGAGAAGAGACCCAGTACTTC. It is translated as CASSAWDGEETQYF.

The chain combines TRBV5-1 with TRBJ1-1; D possibly corresponds to TRBD1 (6 bases). The germline CDR1 and CDR2 sequences are SGHRS and YFSETQ. The CDR3 spans 15 residues. Trimming cost V 4 bases and J 5 bases, with 18 bases left between them. The CDR3 loop is CASSIGQPGETEAFF. The DNA for the CDR3 is TGCGCCAGCAGCATAGGACAGCCCGGGGAGACTGAAGCTTTCTTT. Filled out from reference TRBV5-1 and TRBJ1-1, the complete variable domain reads KAGVTQTPRYLIKTRGQQVTLSCSPISGHRSVSWYQQTPGQGLQFLFEYFSETQRNKGNFPGRFSGRQFSNSRSEMNVSTLELGDSALYLCASSIGQPGETEAFFGQGTRLTVV.

The chain combines TRBV20-1 with TRBJ2-7; D perhaps matches TRBD2 (5 bases). This CDR3 has 11 residues. With 4 bases removed from V and 11 bases from J, the gap between germline ends came to 15 bases. Germline V gene data show CDR1 as DFQATT and CDR2 as SNEGSKA (reference sequence). CDR3 DNA: TGCAGTGCTAATGGGCGGCCCGGGGAGTACTTC. The encoded protein is CSANGRPGEYF.

This chain's CDR3 is CASSPGQGVGGTEAFF. CDR3 bases: TGTGCCAGCAGCCCGGGACAGGGGGTGGGGGGCACTGAAGCTTTCTTT. This rearrangement joins TRBV7-2 to TRBJ1-1; TRBD1 aligns across 11 bases. With V trimmed by 5 bases and J by 4 bases, 9 bases remained unmatched. This CDR3 spans 16 amino acids. Germline assignment: CDR1 SGHTA and CDR2 FQGNSA.